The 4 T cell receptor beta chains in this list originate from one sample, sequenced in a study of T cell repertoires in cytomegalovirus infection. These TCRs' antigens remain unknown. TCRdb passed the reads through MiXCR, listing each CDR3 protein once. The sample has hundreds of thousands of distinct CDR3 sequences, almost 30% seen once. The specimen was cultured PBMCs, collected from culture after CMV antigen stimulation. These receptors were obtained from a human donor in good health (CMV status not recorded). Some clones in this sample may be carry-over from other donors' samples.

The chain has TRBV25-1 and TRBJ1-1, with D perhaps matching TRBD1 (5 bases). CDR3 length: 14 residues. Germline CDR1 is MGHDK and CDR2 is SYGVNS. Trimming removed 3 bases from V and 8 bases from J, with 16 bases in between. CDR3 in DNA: TGTGCCAGCAGTGAGGGGCGGGCATGGAGCGAAGCTTTCTTT. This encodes CASSEGRAWSEAFF.

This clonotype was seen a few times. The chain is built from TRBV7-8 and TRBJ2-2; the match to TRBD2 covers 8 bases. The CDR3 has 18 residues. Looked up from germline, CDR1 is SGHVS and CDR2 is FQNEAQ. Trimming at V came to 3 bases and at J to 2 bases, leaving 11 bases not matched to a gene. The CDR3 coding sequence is TGTGCCAGCAGCTTTCCCCGGGGCGGGAGGCCAAACACCGGGGAGCTGTTTTTT. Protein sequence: CASSFPRGGRPNTGELFF.

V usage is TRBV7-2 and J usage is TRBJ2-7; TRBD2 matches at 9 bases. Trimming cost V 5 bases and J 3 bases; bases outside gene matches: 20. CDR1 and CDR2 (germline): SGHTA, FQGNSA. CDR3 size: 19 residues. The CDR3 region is CASSPAGGRATHQYYEQYF. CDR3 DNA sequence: TGTGCCAGCAGCCCCGCCGGCGGGAGGGCCACGCATCAATACTACGAGCAGTACTTC.

The CDR3 reads CARDTGTDTQYF. The CDR3 coding sequence is TGTGCCAGGGACACCGGCACAGATACGCAGTATTTT. The chain couples TRBV19 to TRBJ2-3, with D possibly being TRBD1 (5 bases). This CDR3 has 12 residues. Trimming shortened V by 9 bases and J by 1 base, and 8 bases separated the two germline ends. CDR1 is LNHDA, CDR2 SQIVND, per germline (reference sequence). Together with reference TRBV19 and TRBJ2-3, the CDR3 gives the full variable domain: DGGITQSPKYLFRKEGQNVTLSCEQNLNHDAMYWYRQDPGQGLRLIYYSQIVNDFQKGDIAEGYSVSREKKESFPLTVTSAQKNPTAFYLCARDTGTDTQYFGPGTRLTVL.